Each of the 24 T cell receptor beta chains below was sequenced from the same sample in a study of PD-1 blockade in classical Hodgkin lymphoma. Assay used: immunoSEQ multiplex PCR; TCRdb lists only in-frame clones, some missing. The sample lists over 50,000 clones; more than 75% were seen once. The time point: cycle 4 day 1 (C4D1), after 6 weeks of nivolumab. Every single patient, without exception, relapsed after autologous stem cell transplantation, and brentuximab vedotin exposure varied. Material: peripheral blood mononuclear cells (PBMCs), obtained before the fourth cycle of nivolumab. These receptors all stem from a human donor with classical Hodgkin lymphoma.

This chain connects TRBV9 to TRBJ1-5; D is unclear. Deletions cut 0 bases from V and 4 bases from J, with 11 bases between. The germline gives CDR1 SGDLS, CDR2 YYNGEE. The CDR3 runs 15 residues. The CDR3 bases are TGTGCCAGCAGCGTAGGGGAGAGGAGGAATCAGCCCCAGCATTTT. Protein sequence: CASSVGERRNQPQHF.

This clone occurred once. The V and J genes are TRBV28 and TRBJ2-3; D is unclear. V lost 8 bases and J 2 bases, leaving 14 bases between the germline ends. The CDR3 is made up of 14 amino acids. Germline V gives CDR1 MDHEN, CDR2 SYDVKM. Written as DNA, the CDR3 is TGTGCCAGCTACCCGGTAGGGCTCACAGATACGCAGTATTTT. It codes for CASYPVGLTDTQYF.

This rearrangement joins TRBV5-8 to TRBJ1-2; D uncertain. The CDR3 is made up of 14 amino acids. Germline loops: CDR1 SGHTS, CDR2 YDEGEE. Trimming left V 0 bases short and J 5 bases short, with 11 bases between. This CDR3 is CASSLVPGLYGYTF. The CDR3 nucleotides are TGTGCCAGCAGCTTGGTACCGGGTTTGTATGGCTACACCTTC.

The CDR3 sequence: CASSSWALTEAFF. The CDR3 bases are TGTGCCAGCAGCTCCTGGGCACTCACTGAAGCTTTCTTT. The rearrangement uses TRBV7-2 and TRBJ1-1; D ambiguous. This CDR3 comprises 13 residues. Germline CDR1 reads SGHTA; CDR2 reads FQGNSA. The V and J ends lost 4 bases and 4 bases respectively, with 10 bases between them.

The rearrangement links TRBV9 to TRBJ2-3; D remains ambiguous. Trimming shortened V by 0 bases and J by 2 bases, and 10 bases separated the two germline ends. The germline V gene has CDR1 SGDLS and CDR2 YYNGEE. This CDR3 is built from 15 residues. The CDR3 nucleotides are TGTGCCAGCAGCGTAGTACCGGGTTACACAGATACGCAGTATTTT. It specifies CASSVVPGYTDTQYF.

The chain uses TRBV28 and TRBJ2-1; D is unclear. Trimming stripped 5 bases from V and 11 bases from J, with 10 bases between. Germline V gene data show CDR1 as MDHEN and CDR2 as SYDVKM. The CDR3 covers 11 residues. CDR3 bases: TGTGCCAGCAGTCTTACACCGAAGCAGTTCTTC. This translates into CASSLTPKQFF.

In its sample, this clone was seen a few times. This chain links TRBV6-1 with TRBJ1-5; no firm D call. The CDR3 length is 13 residues. The V and J ends lost 2 bases and 4 bases respectively, with 6 bases between them. Germline-derived CDR1 and CDR2 are MNHNS and SASEGT. CDR3 DNA: TGTGCCAGCAGTGAACAGGCAAATCAGCCCCAGCATTTT. Encoded protein: CASSEQANQPQHF.

J is TRBJ2-2 and V is TRBV19; possibly TRBD1 for D (5 bases). This CDR3 contains 14 residues. Per germline, CDR1 LNHDA and CDR2 SQIVND (reference sequence). Trimming left V 3 bases short and J 1 base short, with 6 bases between. DNA for the CDR3: TGTGCCAGTAGTATTACAGGGAACACCGGGGAGCTGTTTTTT. It codes for CASSITGNTGELFF.

V gene TRBV10-3 combines with J gene TRBJ1-2; D unclear. CDR3 size: 13 residues. CDR1 and CDR2 from the germline V gene are ENHRY and SYGVKD. Trimming cost V 4 bases and J 3 bases, with 9 bases left between them. CDR3 in amino acids: CAISVAADYGYTF. The CDR3 bases are TGTGCCATCAGTGTCGCCGCTGACTATGGCTACACCTTC.

This chain links TRBV7-2 with TRBJ2-5, with D possibly called TRBD1 or TRBD2 (5 bases each). The V end lost 3 bases, the J end lost 0 bases, and 8 bases lay between the germline ends. Germline V gives CDR1 SGHTA, CDR2 FQGNSA. The CDR3 loop spans 14 amino acids. The CDR3 nucleotides read TGTGCCAGCAGCTTTGGGGGAAACCAAGAGACCCAGTACTTC. The encoded protein is CASSFGGNQETQYF.

The chain couples TRBV28 to TRBJ2-7, with TRBD2 identical over 8 bases. CDR1 is MDHEN, CDR2 SYDVKM, per germline. After removal of 2 bases from V and 1 base from J, the junction contained 4 bases not matched to a gene. The CDR3 totals 15 residues. CDR3 bases: TGTGCCAGCAGTTTAGGGCTAGCGGGTTCCTACGAGCAGTACTTC. Encoded protein: CASSLGLAGSYEQYF.

V gene TRBV9 combines with J gene TRBJ2-7; D is ambiguous. The CDR3 runs to 14 residues. In germline, CDR1 is SGDLS, CDR2 YYNGEE. The V gene lost 0 bases and the J gene lost 0 bases, with 7 bases spanning the gap. CDR3 sequence: CASSVELHSYEQYF. The CDR3 nucleotides are TGTGCCAGCAGCGTAGAACTACACTCCTACGAGCAGTACTTC.

This clone occurred once. This chain joins TRBV27 and TRBJ2-1; 13 nucleotides match TRBD2. This CDR3 is built from 15 residues. Trimming took 5 bases from V and 6 from J; bases not matched to a gene: 4. Germline lookup yields CDR1 MNHEY and CDR2 SMNVEV (reference sequence). The CDR3 reads CASSQTSGRGNEQFF. CDR3 nucleotides: TGTGCCAGCAGTCAAACTAGCGGGAGGGGCAATGAGCAGTTCTTC.

The V call is TRBV6-1, the J call TRBJ2-1; 9 nucleotides line up with TRBD1. This CDR3 region has 14 residues. V lost 11 bases to trimming and J lost 6 bases; unmatched junction nucleotides: 11. The germline V gene has CDR1 MNHNS and CDR2 SASEGT. CDR3 in DNA: TGTGCCTCCAAGCCGGGACAGGGAGGCAATGAGCAGTTCTTC. Its protein is CASKPGQGGNEQFF.

The rearrangement links TRBV28 to TRBJ2-7; D may be TRBD2 (6 bases). CDR1 is MDHEN and CDR2 is SYDVKM in the germline V gene. The CDR3 contains 17 residues. V was pared by 4 bases and J by 8 bases, with 27 bases between. CDR3 sequence reads: CASSSGLALFSPDQQYF. CDR3 DNA sequence: TGTGCCAGCAGTTCTGGCCTAGCGTTGTTTAGTCCGGACCAGCAGTACTTC.

The chain joins TRBV19 to TRBJ2-5; the match to TRBD1 covers 8 bases. V shed 4 bases, J shed 6 bases, and the junction held 10 bases outside the gene matches. Germline lookup yields CDR1 LNHDA and CDR2 SQIVND (reference sequence). The CDR3 sequence is 15 residues long. CDR3: CASSTSGGQRKTQYF. CDR3 nucleotide sequence: TGTGCCAGTAGTACATCAGGGGGCCAGAGAAAGACCCAGTACTTC.

V and J are TRBV9 and TRBJ1-4, with TRBD1 identical over 7 bases. V lost 0 bases and J lost 4; bases outside the gene matches: 6. Germline loops: CDR1 SGDLS, CDR2 YYNGEE. This CDR3 region has 16 residues. The chain's CDR3 is CASSVGRTGYNEKLFF. In DNA, the CDR3 is TGTGCCAGCAGCGTAGGGAGGACAGGCTATAATGAAAAACTGTTTTTT.

In nucleotides, the CDR3 is TGTGCCAGCAGCACGACAGGGGCCTTTTACGAGCAGTACTTC. Its protein product is CASSTTGAFYEQYF. The V and J genes are TRBV7-9 and TRBJ2-7; 8 positions match TRBD1. This CDR3 comprises 14 residues. Germline-derived CDR1 and CDR2 are SEHNR and FQNEAQ (reference sequence). J lost 4 bases, V lost 5 bases, and 7 bases had no gene match.

This chain uses TRBV5-1 with TRBJ2-3; D uncertain. The CDR3 is 12 amino acids. Germline CDR1 SGHRS, CDR2 YFSETQ. V was pared by 5 bases and J by 2 bases, with 6 bases between. Written as DNA, the CDR3 is TGCGCCAGCAGTCGCCCCACAGATACGCAGTATTTT. Protein: CASSRPTDTQYF.

The genes are TRBV27 and TRBJ2-7, with TRBD1 matching 11 bases. Germline values: CDR1 MNHEY, CDR2 SMNVEV (reference sequence). CDR3 length equals 14 residues. V was pared by 6 bases and J by 6 bases, with 7 bases of the junction left unmatched. CDR3 sequence (DNA): TGTGCCAGCAGCCTGGGACAGGGGGTCGGCGAGCAGTACTTC. Its translation is CASSLGQGVGEQYF.

CDR3 region: CASSQVLGLNYGYTF. The CDR3 nucleotides are TGCGCCAGCAGCCAAGTTCTGGGCCTTAACTATGGCTACACCTTC. This rearrangement joins TRBV4-1 to TRBJ1-2; no firm D call. The CDR3 covers 15 residues. The germline gives CDR1 MGHRA, CDR2 YSYEKL. V lost 1 base, J lost 1 base, and 10 bases lay in between.

This chain connects TRBV27 to TRBJ1-1; tentative D call: TRBD1 (5 bases). CDR1 and CDR2 from the germline V gene are MNHEY and SMNVEV (reference sequence). This CDR3 has 15 amino acids. Trimming stripped 7 bases from V and 1 base from J, with 16 bases between. CDR3 amino acids: CASTPQGSGNTEAFF. In DNA form, the CDR3 reads TGTGCCAGCACTCCCCAGGGATCCGGGAACACTGAAGCTTTCTTT.

The chain employs TRBV27 and TRBJ2-1; 8 nucleotides match TRBD2. V trimming: 3 bases; J trimming: 4 bases; junction bases outside the gene matches: 8. Germline-derived CDR1 and CDR2 are MNHEY and SMNVEV (reference sequence). The CDR3 spans 16 residues. The CDR3 reads CASSFKASGLYNEQFF. Here the CDR3 DNA reads TGTGCCAGCAGTTTTAAGGCTAGCGGGCTTTACAATGAGCAGTTCTTC.

The CDR3 here is CASSFYGSSDTQYF. CDR3 nucleotides: TGTGCCAGCAGCTTTTACGGGAGTTCGGATACGCAGTATTTT. The chain joins TRBV5-4 to TRBJ2-3; a possible D gene is TRBD2 (6 bases). This CDR3 spans 14 amino acids. Trimming shortened V by 2 bases and J by 6 bases, and 13 bases separated the two germline ends. Germline-derived CDR1 and CDR2 are SGHNT and YYREEE (reference sequence).